The entry that follows covers one TCR beta chain sequence. What this receptor recognizes is not known. No qualities accompany the bases; no much larger clone lies one base away. Collaborating institutions collected whole blood in K2EDTA tubes following their own protocols. For TCRbeta analysis, collaborators shipped samples as frozen whole blood, isolated PBMCs, or DNA extracted from either of those sample types. CDR1 SGHRS and CDR2 YFSETQ were looked up in the germline V gene. V and J are truncated by 4 bases and 0 bases respectively, leaving an intervening sequence of 15 bases. There are 16 amino acids in the CDR3, from cysteine to phenylalanine inclusive. Only CDR3 DNA is held: 48 bases, read in frame from base 1. The data were obtained in a study of blood T cell repertoires in COVID-19 (TCRdb year 2020). A note on the overall study: Samples from collaborators originated in the United States, Italy and Spain and spanned both the acute and convalescent phases of COVID-19. Sample metadata almost always included a de-identified subject ID, COVID-19 status, age in years and sex. The samples were drawn from two sources: the first 160 participants of the ongoing ImmuneRACE study, and 1,000 to 1,500 subjects contributed by 6 global collaborators. The material from the prospective study consisted of cDNA or gDNA derived from T cells, B-cell-depleted T cells, or PBMCs. Where available, HLA class I and class II types were obtained from metadata supplied by the sample provider rather than from assay-based typing. The dataset comprised deeply sampled blood TCRbeta repertoires from subjects exposed to, actively infected with, or recovered from COVID-19. A freely available public database, intended as a resource for researchers studying the immune response to SARS-CoV-2, is where the repertoires were released.

General findings and caveats noted by the study authors: Clinical and demographic metadata were provided uncurated, with the amount varying by source and participant.

TCRbeta CDR3 regions were amplified from genomic DNA using the immunoSEQ Assay, a bias-controlled multiplex PCR. The study's own analysis went as follows. The number of nucleated cells in each sample was estimated by amplification of reference gene primers within the assay. To quantify the absolute abundance of each unique TCRbeta CDR3 rearrangement, sequence reads were collapsed and filtered. For each sample, productive Simpson clonality was calculated as the square root of Simpson's diversity index over productive rearrangements. Entries here come from immuneACCESS through TCRdb and include only in-frame sequences with V and J called. Some clones fail to appear in such tables; in the studies checked, an unresolved V gene covers under half of the shortfall, and the cause of the remainder is unknown. V, J and clone size are those of that table, while D and trimming were read from the DNA. The sample table shows about 110,000 clones, and approximately 90% are seen once. The ten largest clones add up to about 1.1% of the sample.

Sequencing used peripheral blood. The rearranged chain carries TRBV5-1 and TRBJ2-3; TRBD1 might be the D gene, on 6 matching bases. The clonotype was recovered from a human donor in a cohort sampled during active COVID-19. The encoded CDR3 is CASSLQGTPSTDTQYF. The nucleotides are TGCGCCAGCAGCCTACAGGGAACACCCAGCACAGATACGCAGTATTTT.